This record covers a single T cell receptor (beta chain). The data derive from a study of blood T cell repertoires in COVID-19. Study background: Material from acute and convalescent COVID-19 was sourced from the United States, Italy and Spain. T cells, B-cell-depleted T cells, or PBMCs supplied cDNA or gDNA.

Original processing notes: Counts of nucleated cells, estimated from reference gene primer amplification, were obtained. The data were produced by immunoSEQ multiplex PCR, yet TCRdb's version contains in-frame clones alone and is incomplete. V and J calls and clone size are copied from that table; D and trimming were computed from the DNA. The sample lists over 75,000 clones; approximately 87% were seen once. The CDR3 runs 15 residues. Germline-derived CDR1 and CDR2 are SGHNT and YYREEE (reference sequence). V lost 1 base and J 3 bases, leaving 11 bases between the germline ends. The receptor was isolated from a human donor with active COVID-19. The donor label of this sample is uncertain. The gene calls are TRBV5-4 and TRBJ2-1; tentatively, D is TRBD2 (7 bases). The sequenced sample was peripheral blood. The CDR3: CASSLKRGGYNEQFF. The CDR3 nucleotides are TGTGCCAGCAGCTTGAAGAGGGGGGGCTACAATGAGCAGTTCTTC.